The 30 T cell receptor beta chains below all came from one sample that was sequenced in a study of OX40 agonist ivuxolimab in advanced cancers. Only in-frame clones appear in the TCRdb table, and some are missing; sequencing was by immunoSEQ multiplex PCR. The sample includes 90,000 to 120,000 clones, under 95% of them seen just once. Sample: CD4+ or CD8+ T cells sorted from blood, taken in a trial of the OX40 agonist ivuxolimab. Every receptor here comes from an adult with an advanced solid tumor such as melanoma, head and neck, liver or kidney cancer.

The J gene is TRBJ2-1, the V gene TRBV6-1; maybe TRBD1 (5 bases). V was trimmed by 8 bases and J by 4 bases, leaving 18 bases between them. CDR3 size: 15 residues. The germline gives CDR1 MNHNS, CDR2 SASEGT. The DNA of the CDR3 is TGTGCCAGCCGGCCAGGGCCGGATTCATACAATGAGCAGTTCTTC. Residues: CASRPGPDSYNEQFF.

The DNA for the CDR3 is TGTGCCAGTAGTGCCCAGGGACAGATATCCTACGAGCAGTACTTC. Translation gives CASSAQGQISYEQYF. The chain has TRBV19 and TRBJ2-7; the match to TRBD1 covers 7 bases. The V and J ends lost 5 bases and 1 base, in that order; junction bases with no gene match: 8. The CDR3 length is 15 residues. From germline, CDR1 is LNHDA and CDR2 SQIVND (reference sequence).

The chain links TRBV28 to TRBJ1-2; D might be TRBD1 (5 bases). CDR1 and CDR2 (germline): MDHEN, SYDVKM. The CDR3 totals 14 residues. Trimming stripped 4 bases from V and 3 bases from J, with 12 bases between. The CDR3 nucleotides are TGTGCCAGCAGTTCTGCTCTAGGGGACTATGGCTACACCTTC. Amino acids: CASSSALGDYGYTF.

The chain recombines TRBV5-1 with TRBJ1-3; D unresolved. The length of the CDR3 is 15 residues. CDR1 and CDR2 from the germline V gene are SGHRS and YFSETQ. Trimming removed 3 bases from V and 0 bases from J, with 10 bases in between. CDR3 in DNA: TGCGCCAGCAGCTCTACACCACTCTCTGGAAACACCATATATTTT. Translation gives CASSSTPLSGNTIYF.

This clone has just a few counts. The chain links TRBV19 to TRBJ1-1; 8 nucleotides match TRBD1. The CDR3 sequence is 14 residues long. V was clipped by 7 bases and J by 1 base; unmatched bases: 5. CDR1 and CDR2 (germline): LNHDA, SQIVND (reference sequence). The CDR3 reads CASIPGQANTEAFF. CDR3 DNA sequence: TGTGCCAGTATCCCGGGACAGGCGAACACTGAAGCTTTCTTT. The full variable domain, in which reference TRBV19 and TRBJ1-1 provide the parts outside the CDR3, is DGGITQSPKYLFRKEGQNVTLSCEQNLNHDAMYWYRQDPGQGLRLIYYSQIVNDFQKGDIAEGYSVSREKKESFPLTVTSAQKNPTAFYLCASIPGQANTEAFFGQGTRLTVV.

This clone was counted between two and nine times. The V call is TRBV18, the J call TRBJ1-1, with a tentative D call TRBD1 (5 bases). Germline-derived CDR1 and CDR2 are KGHSH and LQKENI. This CDR3 contains 15 residues. The germline V and J ends were trimmed by 2 bases and 5 bases, with 15 bases remaining between them. CDR3 coding DNA: TGTGCCAGCTCACCAGCCCTCGCCGGGACTACTGAAGCTTTCTTT. Amino acid sequence: CASSPALAGTTEAFF.

This clone was seen a single time. The chain combines TRBV11-2 with TRBJ1-1; TRBD1 is a possible D gene (5 bases). The V gene's germline CDR1 is SGHAT and CDR2 FQNNGV. Deletions cut 3 bases from V and 1 base from J, with 9 bases between. This CDR3 contains 14 residues. The CDR3 coding sequence is TGTGCCAGCAGCTTTCGACAGAGGAACACTGAAGCTTTCTTT. This gives the protein CASSFRQRNTEAFF.

The chain links TRBV11-2 to TRBJ1-2; TRBD1 aligns across 7 bases. The germline CDR1 and CDR2 sequences are SGHAT and FQNNGV. J lost 3 bases, V lost 4 bases, and 2 bases had no gene match. This CDR3 has 13 residues. CDR3 protein: CASSSTGYYGYTF. The CDR3 bases are TGTGCCAGCAGCTCGACAGGGTACTATGGCTACACCTTC.

This chain connects TRBV25-1 to TRBJ2-7, with a weak D call TRBD2 (6 bases). Germline CDR1 reads MGHDK; CDR2 reads SYGVNS. V was cut by 3 bases and J by 2 bases, with 14 bases left in between. The CDR3 is 15 amino acids. Here the CDR3 DNA reads TGTGCCAGCAGTGATTCCGGGACGGGGGCCTACGAGCAGTACTTC. It encodes CASSDSGTGAYEQYF.

This chain links TRBV7-2 with TRBJ1-1; the D gene is possibly TRBD1 (6 bases). The V end lost 3 bases, the J end lost 0 bases, and 14 bases lay between the germline ends. The CDR3 covers 16 residues. Germline V gene lookup returns CDR1 SGHTA and CDR2 FQGNSA. CDR3 nucleotide sequence: TGTGCCAGCAGCTTCAGGGGCACCCTGATGAACACTGAAGCTTTCTTT. This gives the protein CASSFRGTLMNTEAFF.

The chain employs TRBV7-3 and TRBJ2-1; D not certain. Trimming shortened V by 5 bases and J by 0 bases, and 11 bases separated the two germline ends. Germline loops: CDR1 SGHTA, CDR2 FQGTGA. The CDR3 length is 15 residues. CDR3 bases: TGTGCCAGCAGCCCAAGTAGTGGCTCCTACAATGAGCAGTTCTTC. Amino acid sequence: CASSPSSGSYNEQFF.

The chain carries TRBV2 and TRBJ1-1; 7 positions match TRBD1. This CDR3 comprises 14 residues. With 6 bases clipped from V and 0 bases from J, the junction kept 4 bases outside the gene matches. Germline V gene sequence: CDR1 SNHLY, CDR2 FYNNEI. The CDR3 loop is CASRTQGVNTEAFF. The DNA for the CDR3 is TGTGCCAGCAGAACCCAGGGGGTGAACACTGAAGCTTTCTTT.

DNA of the CDR3: TGCGCCAGCAGCTTGGGCGGCAATTTAGGCAATGAGCAGTTCTTC. Protein: CASSLGGNLGNEQFF. The V gene is TRBV5-1, the J gene TRBJ2-1; no firm D call. The CDR3 loop spans 15 amino acids. Trimming removed 0 bases from V and 6 bases from J, with 13 bases in between. CDR1 is SGHRS and CDR2 is YFSETQ in the germline V gene.

The chain employs TRBV2 and TRBJ2-2; D gene uncertain. Deletions cut 6 bases from V and 0 bases from J, with 5 bases between. CDR3 length equals 13 residues. CDR1 and CDR2 (germline): SNHLY, FYNNEI. The CDR3 protein is CASSQSNTGELFF. Here the CDR3 DNA reads TGTGCCAGCAGCCAGTCGAACACCGGGGAGCTGTTTTTT. Supplemented by reference TRBV2 and TRBJ2-2, the full variable domain reads EPEVTQTPSHQVTQMGQEVILRCVPISNHLYFYWYRQILGQKVEFLVSFYNNEISEKSEIFDDQFSVERPDGSNFTLKIRSTKLEDSAMYFCASSQSNTGELFFGEGSRLTVL.

CDR3 amino acids: CASSSPGGYDYEQYF. For the CDR3, the DNA is TGTGCCAGCAGTTCACCGGGGGGCTACGACTACGAGCAGTACTTC. J is TRBJ2-5 and V is TRBV28; perhaps TRBD2 as D (7 bases). The J call may be faulty, since TRBJ2-7 better matches the DNA end. Germline V gives CDR1 MDHEN, CDR2 SYDVKM. The CDR3 sequence is 15 residues long.

This chain links TRBV18 with TRBJ1-5; no clear D gene. The V and J ends lost 1 base and 5 bases respectively, with 9 bases between them. Germline lookup yields CDR1 KGHSH and CDR2 LQKENI. The CDR3 totals 14 residues. CDR3 region: CASSPQGLDQPQHF. In nucleotides, the CDR3 is TGTGCCAGCTCACCACAGGGATTGGATCAGCCCCAGCATTTT.

V gene TRBV5-1 combines with J gene TRBJ2-5; perhaps TRBD1 as D (7 bases). Gene TRBJ2-7 matches the end of the DNA better, so the J call may be wrong. CDR1 is SGHRS, CDR2 YFSETQ, per germline. This CDR3 has 18 amino acids. The CDR3 DNA reads TGCGCCAGCAGCTTGGGGATAGGGGGCGTGGGACTCACCTACGAGCAGTACTTC. Translated: CASSLGIGGVGLTYEQYF.

The gene calls are TRBV6-5 and TRBJ1-4, with D perhaps matching TRBD1 (5 bases). Germline CDR1 and CDR2: MNHEY and SVGAGI. This CDR3 contains 14 residues. V lost 4 bases and J lost 6, with 12 bases in between. The CDR3 region is CASSLGRDYEKLFF. CDR3 nucleotides: TGTGCCAGCAGTTTGGGCAGGGACTATGAAAAACTGTTTTTT.

The genes are TRBV7-3 and TRBJ2-1; no reliable D call. The germline V gene encodes CDR1 SGHTA and CDR2 FQGTGA. This CDR3 has 15 residues. V was trimmed by 0 bases and J by 8 bases, leaving 14 bases between them. As DNA, the CDR3 is TGTGCCAGCAGCTTAACCCCCAGGCGGTTCGATGAGCAGTTCTTC. Its translation: CASSLTPRRFDEQFF. Filled out from reference TRBV7-3 and TRBJ2-1, the complete variable domain reads GAGVSQTPSNKVTEKGKYVELRCDPISGHTALYWYRQSLGQGPEFLIYFQGTGAADDSGLPNDRFFAVRPEGSVSTLKIQRTERGDSAVYLCASSLTPRRFDEQFFGPGTRLTVL.

This clone was seen a few times. J is TRBJ1-2 and V is TRBV12-5, with 7 bases fitting TRBD1. V was clipped by 6 bases and J by 4 bases; unmatched bases: 8. CDR3 size: 14 residues. Germline V CDR1 and CDR2: LGHNT, FRNRAP. The CDR3 DNA sequence: TGTGCTAGTGGCCTTCGAGGACAGGCCTATGGCTACACCTTC. Its translation is CASGLRGQAYGYTF.

The rearrangement uses TRBV2 and TRBJ2-7; TRBD1 aligns across 9 bases. There are 15 residues in the CDR3. V dropped 5 bases and J dropped 3; count of bases not matched to a gene: 8. CDR1 is SNHLY, CDR2 FYNNEI, per germline. CDR3 in amino acids: CASSPDRGRIYEQYF. The CDR3 region has the DNA TGTGCCAGCAGTCCCGACAGGGGGAGGATCTACGAGCAGTACTTC.

This chain uses TRBV6-6 with TRBJ1-3; D not certain. The CDR3 extends over 14 amino acids. V gave up 5 bases and J gave up 0 bases, with 8 bases separating them. CDR1 MNHNY and CDR2 SVGAGI come from the germline V gene (reference sequence). The CDR3 DNA follows: TGTGCCAGCAGTGGACTGACCTCTGGAAACACCATATATTTT. Its translation is CASSGLTSGNTIYF.

This chain uses TRBV4-1 with TRBJ2-3, with D possibly being TRBD2 (6 bases). V lost 1 base and J 0 bases, leaving 8 bases between the germline ends. This CDR3 region has 15 residues. Germline V lookup: CDR1 MGHRA, CDR2 YSYEKL. The chain's CDR3 is CASSQVSGSTDTQYF. Here the CDR3 DNA reads TGCGCCAGCAGCCAAGTTAGCGGTAGCACAGATACGCAGTATTTT.

The gene calls are TRBV30 and TRBJ2-5; D possibly uses TRBD1 or TRBD2 (5 bases each). Germline CDR1 and CDR2: GTSNPN and SVGIG (reference sequence). The CDR3 has 11 amino acids. V was shortened by 5 bases and J by 2 bases, with 6 bases between the two germline ends. The CDR3 here is CAWWGQETQYF. The CDR3 nucleotides read TGTGCCTGGTGGGGGCAAGAGACCCAGTACTTC.

V gene TRBV13 combines with J gene TRBJ2-7; 9 bases agree with TRBD1. Losses at the gene ends were 3 bases for V and 4 bases for J; bases not matched to a gene: 4. Germline V gives CDR1 PRHDT, CDR2 FYEKMQ (reference sequence). The CDR3 has 14 amino acids. Written as DNA, the CDR3 is TGTGCCAGCAGCTTTATGGACAGGGGATACGAGCAGTACTTC. It is translated as CASSFMDRGYEQYF.

The chain joins TRBV9 to TRBJ1-4; no definite D call. This CDR3 spans 15 amino acids. Trimming removed 0 bases from V and 3 bases from J, with 9 bases in between. CDR1 SGDLS and CDR2 YYNGEE come from the germline V gene. The CDR3 DNA follows: TGTGCCAGCAGCGTAGCGGCAGGAGCTAATGAAAAACTGTTTTTT. As protein: CASSVAAGANEKLFF.

The gene calls are TRBV27 and TRBJ2-3, with D unresolved. This CDR3 region has 13 residues. Germline V lookup: CDR1 MNHEY, CDR2 SMNVEV (reference sequence). V dropped 5 bases and J dropped 2 bases, with 8 bases sitting between them. The DNA for the CDR3 is TGTGCCAGCAGTCCTTTGTACACAGATACGCAGTATTTT. As protein: CASSPLYTDTQYF.

V gene TRBV28 combines with J gene TRBJ2-1; 9 positions match TRBD1. After removal of 10 bases from V and 4 bases from J, the junction contained 5 bases not matched to a gene. CDR3 size: 13 residues. Germline V gene data show CDR1 as MDHEN and CDR2 as SYDVKM. The CDR3 sequence: CATRGQGYNEQFF. The DNA for the CDR3 is TGTGCCACCCGGGGACAGGGTTACAATGAGCAGTTCTTC. The complete variable domain, with remaining parts taken from reference TRBV28 and TRBJ2-1, reads DVKVTQSSRYLVKRTGEKVFLECVQDMDHENMFWYRQDPGLGLRLIYFSYDVKMKEKGDIPEGYSVSREKKERFSLILESASTNQTSMYLCATRGQGYNEQFFGPGTRLTVL.

This clone was seen once. The chain couples TRBV2 to TRBJ1-2, with 8 bases lining up with TRBD1. The CDR3 runs 14 residues. Germline assignment: CDR1 SNHLY and CDR2 FYNNEI. The V gene end was trimmed by 5 bases and the J gene end by 5 bases; junction bases not matched to a gene: 7. Here the CDR3 DNA reads TGTGCCAGCAGTACGGACAGGGTGGGATATGGCTACACCTTC. Translation: CASSTDRVGYGYTF. Filled out from reference TRBV2 and TRBJ1-2, the complete variable domain reads EPEVTQTPSHQVTQMGQEVILRCVPISNHLYFYWYRQILGQKVEFLVSFYNNEISEKSEIFDDQFSVERPDGSNFTLKIRSTKLEDSAMYFCASSTDRVGYGYTFGSGTRLTVV.

The genes are TRBV30 and TRBJ2-5; D perhaps matches TRBD2 (5 bases). Looked up from germline, CDR1 is GTSNPN and CDR2 is SVGIG (reference sequence). This CDR3 is built from 14 residues. Trimming stripped 0 bases from V and 2 bases from J, with 10 bases between. CDR3 loop: CAWSVLGPQETQYF. The CDR3 coding sequence is TGTGCCTGGAGTGTACTAGGGCCTCAAGAGACCCAGTACTTC.